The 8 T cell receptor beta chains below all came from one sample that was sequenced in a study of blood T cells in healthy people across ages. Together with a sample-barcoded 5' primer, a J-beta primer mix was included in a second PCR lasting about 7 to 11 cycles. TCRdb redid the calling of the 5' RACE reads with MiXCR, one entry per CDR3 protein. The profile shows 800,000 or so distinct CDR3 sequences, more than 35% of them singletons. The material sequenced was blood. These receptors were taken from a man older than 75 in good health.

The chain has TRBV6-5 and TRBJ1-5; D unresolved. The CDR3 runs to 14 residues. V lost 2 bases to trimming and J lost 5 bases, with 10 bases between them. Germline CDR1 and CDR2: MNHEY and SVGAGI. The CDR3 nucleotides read TGTGCCAGCAGTTACCGATTAGCCCATCAGCCCCAGCATTTT. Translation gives CASSYRLAHQPQHF.

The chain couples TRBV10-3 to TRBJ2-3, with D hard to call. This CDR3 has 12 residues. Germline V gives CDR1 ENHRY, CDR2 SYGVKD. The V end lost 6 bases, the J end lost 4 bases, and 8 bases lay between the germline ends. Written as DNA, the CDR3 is TGTGCCATCAGAAGTGCTCCAGATACGCAGTATTTT. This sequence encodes CAIRSAPDTQYF.

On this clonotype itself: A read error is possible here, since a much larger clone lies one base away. Written as DNA, the CDR3 is TGCTGCGCGACTCGACAGGGGGTCTACGAGCAGTACTTC. Protein sequence: CCATRQGVYEQYF. This rearrangement joins TRBV29-1 to TRBJ2-7; TRBD1 matches at 9 bases. The germline gives CDR1 SQVTM, CDR2 ANQGSEA. This CDR3 contains 13 residues.

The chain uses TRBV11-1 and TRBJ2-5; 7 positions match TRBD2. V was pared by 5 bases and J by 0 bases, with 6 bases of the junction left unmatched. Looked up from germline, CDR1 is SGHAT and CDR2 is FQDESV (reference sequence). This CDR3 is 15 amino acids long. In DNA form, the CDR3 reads TGTGCCAGCAGCCAGGGAGGGACCTACCAAGAGACCCAGTACTTC. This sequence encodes CASSQGGTYQETQYF.

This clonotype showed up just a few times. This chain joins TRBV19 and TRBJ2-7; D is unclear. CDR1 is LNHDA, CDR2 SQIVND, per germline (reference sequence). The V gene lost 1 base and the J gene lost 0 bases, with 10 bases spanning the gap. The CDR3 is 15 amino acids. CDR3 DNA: TGTGCCAGTAGTATAGCGGCCCACAACTCCTACGAGCAGTACTTC. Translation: CASSIAAHNSYEQYF.

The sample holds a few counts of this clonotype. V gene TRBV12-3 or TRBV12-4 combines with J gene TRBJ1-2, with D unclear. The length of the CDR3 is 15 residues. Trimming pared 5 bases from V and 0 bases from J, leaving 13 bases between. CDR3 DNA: TGTGCCAGCAGTGACGCCACAGAAGCTAACTATGGCTACACCTTC. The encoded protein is CASSDATEANYGYTF.

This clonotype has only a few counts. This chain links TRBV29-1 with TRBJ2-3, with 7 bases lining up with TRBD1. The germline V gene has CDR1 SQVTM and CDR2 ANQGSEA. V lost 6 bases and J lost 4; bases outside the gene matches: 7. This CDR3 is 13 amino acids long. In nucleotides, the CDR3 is TGCAGCGTCCGGACAGGTTTCTCAGATACGCAGTATTTT. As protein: CSVRTGFSDTQYF.

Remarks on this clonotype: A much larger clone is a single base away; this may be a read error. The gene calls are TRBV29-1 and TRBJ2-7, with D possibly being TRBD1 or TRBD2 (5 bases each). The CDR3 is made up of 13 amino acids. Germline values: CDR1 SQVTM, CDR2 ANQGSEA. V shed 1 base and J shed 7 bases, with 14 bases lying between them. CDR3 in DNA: TGCAGCGTTGAAGTCACGTCGAGGGGTGAGCAGTACTTC. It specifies CSVEVTSRGEQYF.